This is a list of T cell receptor beta chains from one sample in a study of response to subunit inactivated influenza vaccine. TCRdb used MiXCR to reprocess the RT-PCR reads, holding one entry per CDR3 protein. The sample gives about 570,000 distinct CDR3 sequences, 12% of which show up once; about a tenth is in the top ten. The sequenced sample was PBMCs from blood, obtained on the day of vaccination. These receptors all come from a man aged 45-60 years who received an inactivated influenza vaccine. CDR3s include the opening cysteine and the closing phenylalanine or tryptophan. A D gene is named only where the DNA matches it firmly. Clone size is given for some rows only: seen once, a few or many times, or a class if the clone is expanded.

size | J | V | D | DNA | CDR3
. | TRBJ2-5 | TRBV12-3/TRBV12-4 | . | TGTGCCAGCAGACAGGGTGGAGGAGAGACCCAGTACTTC | CASRQGGGETQYF
few | TRBJ2-5 | TRBV7-8 | TRBD1 | TGTGCCAGCAGCTTGACAGGGGCGGGGCAAGAGACCCAGTACTTC | CASSLTGAGQETQYF
. | TRBJ2-7 | TRBV20-1 | . | TGCAGTGCCATGGGACCGATCTCCTACGAGCAGTACTTC | CSAMGPISYEQYF
many | TRBJ2-5 | TRBV9 | . | TGTGCCAGCAGCGTAGCTCTGGGTGCCCAAGAGACCCAGTACTTC | CASSVALGAQETQYF
once | TRBJ2-3 | TRBV12-3/TRBV12-4 | . | TGTGCCAGCACCCTAGGTACATATACCACAGATACGCAGTATTTT | CASTLGTYTTDTQYF
. | TRBJ2-6 | TRBV7-9 | . | TGTGCCAGCAGCTTAGTCCAGGGGTCCGGGGCCAACGTCCTGACTTTC | CASSLVQGSGANVLTF
. | TRBJ2-3 | TRBV10-3 | TRBD1 | TGTGCCATCAAAAAGGGTGGGACAGGGCCTAGCACAGATACGCAGTATTTT | CAIKKGGTGPSTDTQYF
few | TRBJ2-1 | TRBV20-1 | TRBD1 | TGCAGTGCTAGCACCGGGACAGGGGACTACAATGAGCAGTTCTTC | CSASTGTGDYNEQFF
. | TRBJ1-2 | TRBV6-5 | . | TGTGCCAGCAGTTACTCAGGGGCAGCGGAAGGCTACACCTTC | CASSYSGAAEGYTF
. | TRBJ2-3 | TRBV20-1 | TRBD2 | TGCAGTGCCCCCCGTAGGCTAGCGGGACTCACAGATACGCAGTATTTT | CSAPRRLAGLTDTQYF
few | TRBJ2-5 | TRBV7-3 | . | TGTGCCAGCAGCTTATATGCAGGGGAGACCCAGTACTTC | CASSLYAGETQYF
. | TRBJ2-7 | TRBV20-1 | TRBD2 | TGCAGTCAGGGAGGGGCGAACTCGGGGAGCGAGCAGTACTTC | CSQGGANSGSEQYF
few | TRBJ2-1 | TRBV20-1 | TRBD2 | TGCAGTGCCCTTAGCGGGAGCTACAATGAGCAGTTCTTC | CSALSGSYNEQFF
many | TRBJ2-7 | TRBV10-1 | TRBD2 | TGCGCCAGCAGTGATGGGACTAGCGTCTACGAGCAGTACTTC | CASSDGTSVYEQYF
few | TRBJ1-3 | TRBV6-5 | . | TGTGCCTGCTGGGGCTCTGGAAACACCATATATTTT | CACWGSGNTIYF
few | TRBJ2-1 | TRBV20-1 | . | TGCAGTGCTAGTCGGTGGGATGAGCAGTTCTTC | CSASRWDEQFF
. | TRBJ1-2 | TRBV6-4 | TRBD1 | TGTGCCAGCAGTGAATCTCCCGGGACAGCCTATGGCTACACCTTC | CASSESPGTAYGYTF